The rows below give T cell receptor beta chains drawn from one sample of a study of cytomegalovirus exposure and HLA in healthy donors. Produced via immunoSEQ multiplex PCR; TCRdb's table is partial and in-frame only. This table has about 82,000 clones, around 77% appearing once. The sequenced material came from PBMCs. The source is a middle-aged man in good health and CMV-seronegative. Each CDR3 is given with its conserved first and last residue. The D gene is left open where the match is weak. Clone size is stated in some rows and not others, as once, few, many or a class when expanded.

CDR3 protein: CAWSKGGGGNSPLHF
CDR3 DNA: TGTGCCTGGAGTAAAGGGGGGGGTGGAAATTCACCCCTCCACTTT
D gene: .
J gene: TRBJ1-6
V gene: TRBV30
clone size: .
CDR3 length: 15

CDR3 protein: CASIRGGSTDTQYF
CDR3 DNA: TGTGCCAGCATCCGCGGGGGAAGCACAGATACGCAGTATTTT
D gene: TRBD2
J gene: TRBJ2-3
V gene: TRBV7-2
clone size: once
CDR3 length: 14

CDR3 protein: CASSYGPGQHYGYTF
CDR3 DNA: TGTGCCAGCAGTTACGGCCCGGGACAGCACTATGGCTACACCTTC
D gene: TRBD1
J gene: TRBJ1-2
V gene: TRBV6-6
clone size: few
CDR3 length: 15

CDR3 protein: CAWSVRGGETQYF
CDR3 DNA: TGTGCCTGGAGTGTACGAGGGGGAGAGACCCAGTACTTC
D gene: .
J gene: TRBJ2-5
V gene: TRBV30
clone size: .
CDR3 length: 13

CDR3 protein: CASGGASGSYEQYF
CDR3 DNA: TGTGCCAGCGGCGGGGCTAGCGGCTCCTACGAGCAGTACTTC
D gene: TRBD2
J gene: TRBJ2-7
V gene: TRBV9
clone size: once
CDR3 length: 14

CDR3 protein: CASSPGSSTDTQYF
CDR3 DNA: TGCGCCAGCAGCCCCGGGTCTAGCACAGATACGCAGTATTTT
D gene: .
J gene: TRBJ2-3
V gene: TRBV4-1
clone size: .
CDR3 length: 14

CDR3 protein: CASSFLTGGPHEQYF
CDR3 DNA: TGTGCCAGCAGCTTCCTGACAGGGGGGCCCCACGAGCAGTACTTC
D gene: TRBD1
J gene: TRBJ2-7
V gene: TRBV7-9
clone size: .
CDR3 length: 15

CDR3 protein: CASSVVAGTTDTQYF
CDR3 DNA: TGTGCCAGCAGCGTAGTAGCGGGGACCACAGATACGCAGTATTTT
D gene: TRBD2
J gene: TRBJ2-3
V gene: TRBV9
clone size: .
CDR3 length: 15

CDR3 protein: CASSLVGGPSSYNEQFF
CDR3 DNA: TGTGCCAGCAGCTTGGTCGGGGGTCCCAGCTCCTACAATGAGCAGTTCTTC
D gene: .
J gene: TRBJ2-1
V gene: TRBV5-6
clone size: .
CDR3 length: 17

CDR3 protein: CASSILGGASGELFF
CDR3 DNA: TGTGCCAGCAGTATCCTCGGGGGGGCATCCGGGGAGCTGTTTTTT
D gene: TRBD2
J gene: TRBJ2-2
V gene: TRBV2
clone size: .
CDR3 length: 15

CDR3 protein: CASSLAGLARLQETQYF
CDR3 DNA: TGTGCCAGCAGCTTAGCAGGGCTAGCGCGCCTGCAAGAGACCCAGTACTTC
D gene: .
J gene: TRBJ2-5
V gene: TRBV7-2
clone size: few
CDR3 length: 17

CDR3 protein: CASSPRPGQAYGYTF
CDR3 DNA: TGTGCCAGCTCACCACGGCCGGGACAAGCCTATGGCTACACCTTC
D gene: .
J gene: TRBJ1-2
V gene: TRBV18
clone size: .
CDR3 length: 15

CDR3 protein: CASTTGGNTEAFF
CDR3 DNA: TGTGCCAGTACTACAGGGGGAAACACTGAAGCTTTCTTT
D gene: TRBD1
J gene: TRBJ1-1
V gene: TRBV10-3
clone size: .
CDR3 length: 13

CDR3 protein: CASSPERLESGELFF
CDR3 DNA: TGTGCCAGCAGCCCCGAGCGACTAGAATCCGGGGAGCTGTTTTTT
D gene: .
J gene: TRBJ2-2
V gene: TRBV11-3
clone size: .
CDR3 length: 15

CDR3 protein: CASSVGGWEADGYTF
CDR3 DNA: TGTGCCAGCAGCGTAGGGGGTTGGGAGGCCGATGGCTACACCTTC
D gene: .
J gene: TRBJ1-2
V gene: TRBV9
clone size: .
CDR3 length: 15

CDR3 protein: CASSPGAGGNEQFF
CDR3 DNA: TGTGCCAGCTCACCAGGAGCGGGGGGAAATGAGCAGTTCTTC
D gene: TRBD2
J gene: TRBJ2-1
V gene: TRBV18
clone size: .
CDR3 length: 14

CDR3 protein: CASSHGGGGTEAFF
CDR3 DNA: TGTGCCAGCAGCCACGGCGGGGGGGGCACTGAAGCTTTCTTT
D gene: .
J gene: TRBJ1-1
V gene: TRBV7-9
clone size: once
CDR3 length: 14

CDR3 protein: CAISESYRETQYF
CDR3 DNA: TGTGCCATCAGTGAGTCCTACAGAGAGACCCAGTACTTC
D gene: .
J gene: TRBJ2-5
V gene: TRBV10-3
clone size: .
CDR3 length: 13

CDR3 protein: CASSVAAGGLDEQFF
CDR3 DNA: TGTGCCAGCAGCGTAGCAGCGGGGGGGCTTGATGAGCAGTTCTTC
D gene: TRBD2
J gene: TRBJ2-1
V gene: TRBV9
clone size: .
CDR3 length: 15

CDR3 protein: CASSQPGLVRQEQYF
CDR3 DNA: TGTGCCAGCAGCCAACCGGGACTAGTACGACAAGAGCAGTACTTC
D gene: TRBD2
J gene: TRBJ2-5
V gene: TRBV28
clone size: .
CDR3 length: 15

CDR3 protein: CASSLSGGQETQYF
CDR3 DNA: TGTGCCAGCAGCTTATCGGGGGGACAAGAGACCCAGTACTTC
D gene: TRBD2
J gene: TRBJ2-5
V gene: TRBV7-6
clone size: few
CDR3 length: 14

CDR3 protein: CASSEGTGARETQYF
CDR3 DNA: TGTGCCAGCAGTGAAGGGACAGGTGCTAGGGAGACCCAGTACTTC
D gene: TRBD1
J gene: TRBJ2-5
V gene: TRBV6-1
clone size: .
CDR3 length: 15

CDR3 protein: CASRLARQKGYYNEQFF
CDR3 DNA: TGTGCAAGTCGCTTAGCGCGGCAGAAGGGGTACTACAATGAGCAGTTCTTC
D gene: .
J gene: TRBJ2-1
V gene: TRBV12-2
clone size: .
CDR3 length: 17

CDR3 protein: CASSLAGNTQYF
CDR3 DNA: TGTGCCAGCAGCTTAGCCGGGAATACGCAGTATTTT
D gene: .
J gene: TRBJ2-3
V gene: TRBV7-9
clone size: .
CDR3 length: 12

CDR3 protein: CASSSLGGQINQPQHF
CDR3 DNA: TGTGCCAGCAGCTCGCTCGGGGGACAGATTAATCAGCCCCAGCATTTT
D gene: TRBD1
J gene: TRBJ1-5
V gene: TRBV28
clone size: .
CDR3 length: 16

CDR3 protein: CASSLNTTGHFDDPTDTQYF
CDR3 DNA: TGTGCCAGCAGCTTAAACACAACAGGACATTTTGATGACCCCACAGATACGCAGTATTTT
D gene: .
J gene: TRBJ2-3
V gene: TRBV7-3
clone size: .
CDR3 length: 20

CDR3 protein: CAWSVLSRGSPLHF
CDR3 DNA: TGTGCCTGGAGTGTACTCTCTAGGGGCTCACCCCTCCACTTT
D gene: .
J gene: TRBJ1-6
V gene: TRBV30
clone size: .
CDR3 length: 14